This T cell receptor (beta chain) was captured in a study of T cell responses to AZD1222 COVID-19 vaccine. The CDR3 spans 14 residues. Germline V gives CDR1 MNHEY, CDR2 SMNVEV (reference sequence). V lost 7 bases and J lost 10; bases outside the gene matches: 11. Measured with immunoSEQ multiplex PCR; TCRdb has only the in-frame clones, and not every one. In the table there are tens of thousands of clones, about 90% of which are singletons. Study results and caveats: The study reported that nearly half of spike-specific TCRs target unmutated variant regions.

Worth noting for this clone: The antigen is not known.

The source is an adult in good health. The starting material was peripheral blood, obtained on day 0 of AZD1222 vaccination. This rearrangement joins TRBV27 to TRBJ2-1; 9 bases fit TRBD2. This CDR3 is CASTNLRLAGEQFF. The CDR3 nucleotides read TGTGCCAGCACCAATCTGAGGCTAGCGGGAGAGCAGTTCTTC.